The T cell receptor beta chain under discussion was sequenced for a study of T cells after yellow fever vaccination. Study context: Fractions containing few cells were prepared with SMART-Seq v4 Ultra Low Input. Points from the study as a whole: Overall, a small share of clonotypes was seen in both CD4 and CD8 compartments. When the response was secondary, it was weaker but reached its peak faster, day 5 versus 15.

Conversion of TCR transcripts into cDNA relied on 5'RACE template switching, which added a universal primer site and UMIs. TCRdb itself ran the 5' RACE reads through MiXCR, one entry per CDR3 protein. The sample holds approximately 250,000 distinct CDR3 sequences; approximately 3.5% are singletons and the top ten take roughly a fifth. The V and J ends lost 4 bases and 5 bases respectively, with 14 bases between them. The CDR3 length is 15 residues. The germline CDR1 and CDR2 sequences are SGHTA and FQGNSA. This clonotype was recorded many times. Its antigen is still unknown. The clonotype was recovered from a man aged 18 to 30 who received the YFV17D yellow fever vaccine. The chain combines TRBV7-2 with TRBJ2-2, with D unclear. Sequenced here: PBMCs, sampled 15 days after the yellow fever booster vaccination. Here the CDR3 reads CASSYRRSSTGELFF. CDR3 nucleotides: TGTGCCAGCAGCTACCGACGAAGCAGTACCGGGGAGCTGTTTTTT.